What follows are 27 T cell receptor beta chains derived from one specimen sequenced in a study of cytomegalovirus exposure and HLA in healthy donors. Generated by immunoSEQ multiplex PCR, the TCRdb table keeps only in-frame clones and is missing some. The sample carries about 110,000 clones, roughly 90% recorded once. The specimen sequenced was PBMCs. The receptors stem from a woman aged 18 to 35 in good health and CMV-seropositive.

The V and J genes are TRBV6-6 and TRBJ2-7; D perhaps matches TRBD1 (6 bases). Trimming removed 5 bases from V and 3 bases from J, with 14 bases in between. The CDR3 totals 14 residues. CDR1 MNHNY and CDR2 SVGAGI come from the germline V gene (reference sequence). The CDR3 nucleotides read TGTGCCAGCAGTCACCTCGGACAGCACTACGAGCAGTACTTC. Translating it yields CASSHLGQHYEQYF.

The rearrangement joins TRBV27 to TRBJ2-4, with a weak D call TRBD1 (5 bases). CDR1 is MNHEY, CDR2 SMNVEV, per germline (reference sequence). V was trimmed by 2 bases and J by 5 bases, leaving 10 bases between them. The CDR3 sequence is 14 residues long. The CDR3 DNA reads as TGTGCCAGCAGTTTACGTGGGGCTCAAAACATTCAGTACTTC. Translated: CASSLRGAQNIQYF.

The genes are TRBV5-4 and TRBJ1-2; 8 bases align to TRBD1. Germline V lookup: CDR1 SGHNT, CDR2 YYREEE (reference sequence). This CDR3 spans 13 amino acids. V lost 0 bases and J lost 7; bases outside the gene matches: 2. CDR3 DNA sequence: TGTGCCAGCAGCTTGGAGACAGGGGCTGGCTACACCTTC. It encodes CASSLETGAGYTF.

This sequence joins TRBV18 and TRBJ1-2; D is uncertain. Germline V lookup: CDR1 KGHSH, CDR2 LQKENI. V lost 3 bases and J 8 bases, leaving 13 bases between the germline ends. CDR3 length equals 13 residues. The CDR3 sequence: CASSPTLGRGYTF. CDR3 nucleotides: TGTGCCAGCTCACCGACACTGGGTAGGGGCTACACCTTC.

The chain uses TRBV7-9 and TRBJ2-3, with 8 bases aligning to TRBD2. The CDR3 contains 17 residues. Germline CDR1 SEHNR, CDR2 FQNEAQ (reference sequence). V dropped 4 bases and J dropped 5; count of bases not matched to a gene: 14. This CDR3 is CASSSLPNGGAKDTQYF. The CDR3 DNA is TGTGCCAGCAGCTCCCTCCCGAACGGGGGGGCAAAAGATACGCAGTATTTT.

The rearrangement uses TRBV6-1 and TRBJ2-7; D is perhaps TRBD2 (5 bases). Germline loops: CDR1 MNHNS, CDR2 SASEGT. CDR3 length: 15 residues. Trimming removed 0 bases from V and 2 bases from J, with 11 bases in between. Here the CDR3 reads CASSEARLAAYEQYV. The CDR3 DNA follows: TGTGCCAGCAGTGAAGCGAGGCTAGCCGCCTACGAGCAGTACGTC.

J is TRBJ1-2 and V is TRBV27, with 7 bases matching TRBD1. The V gene's germline CDR1 is MNHEY and CDR2 SMNVEV (reference sequence). This CDR3 is 14 amino acids long. J lost 2 bases, V lost 5 bases, and 5 bases had no gene match. In DNA, the CDR3 is TGTGCCAGCAGTAAAGACAGGGTAAACTATGGCTACACCTTC. It is translated as CASSKDRVNYGYTF.

The chain couples TRBV4-3 to TRBJ1-2; D may be TRBD1 (5 bases). Germline loops: CDR1 LGHNA, CDR2 YSLEER. The V gene lost 4 bases and the J gene lost 5 bases, with 20 bases spanning the gap. The CDR3 is 16 residues long. The CDR3 nucleotides are TGCGCCAGCAGCCCTTCTAGAGGGACTGCCAATTATGGCTACACCTTC. This codes for CASSPSRGTANYGYTF.

CDR3 residues: CASEDWYTDTQYF. The CDR3 DNA follows: TGTGCCAGCGAGGACTGGTACACAGATACGCAGTATTTT. This chain joins TRBV2 and TRBJ2-3; D perhaps matches TRBD2 (5 bases). Trimming removed 8 bases at V and 2 bases at J, with 11 bases between. The CDR3 consists of 13 residues. From germline, CDR1 is SNHLY and CDR2 FYNNEI.

V gene TRBV2 combines with J gene TRBJ1-4, with D possibly matching TRBD1 (5 bases). This CDR3 contains 14 residues. The germline V gene encodes CDR1 SNHLY and CDR2 FYNNEI. V was pared by 7 bases and J by 0 bases, with 9 bases between. DNA for the CDR3: TGTGCCAGCACCAGGGCACCAACTAATGAAAAACTGTTTTTT. It translates to CASTRAPTNEKLFF.

This clone was observed a single time. The chain is built from TRBV27 and TRBJ2-1, with D possibly TRBD1 on 5 matching bases. Trimming left V 0 bases short and J 8 bases short, with 14 bases between. The CDR3 loop spans 15 amino acids. Looked up from germline, CDR1 is MNHEY and CDR2 is SMNVEV (reference sequence). The CDR3 nucleotides read TGTGCCAGCAGTTTATCGCGGCAGGGCTCCGATGAGCAGTTCTTC. Protein sequence: CASSLSRQGSDEQFF.

CDR3 sequence: CASSLLTRQGASGYTF. DNA for the CDR3: TGTGCCAGCAGTTTATTGACCCGACAGGGGGCGAGTGGCTACACCTTC. V is TRBV27 and J is TRBJ1-2; 10 nucleotides align to TRBD1. The CDR3 is 16 residues long. With 1 base clipped from V and 7 bases from J, the junction kept 9 bases outside the gene matches. Looked up from germline, CDR1 is MNHEY and CDR2 is SMNVEV (reference sequence).

CDR3 region: CASNPGTGGPEAFF. CDR3 in DNA: TGTGCCAGCAACCCCGGGACAGGGGGCCCTGAAGCTTTCTTT. This sequence joins TRBV7-6 and TRBJ1-1; 12 nucleotides match TRBD1. CDR1 is SGHVS, CDR2 FNYEAQ, per germline. The CDR3 sequence is 14 residues long. J was trimmed by 6 bases and V by 7 bases; bases with no gene match: 6.

This rearrangement joins TRBV18 to TRBJ1-1; D is perhaps TRBD1 (5 bases). Germline CDR1 KGHSH, CDR2 LQKENI. This CDR3 is 15 amino acids long. Deletions cut 0 bases from V and 5 bases from J, with 13 bases between. CDR3 bases: TGTGCCAGCTCACCACCGGTAGGACGGGGGACTGAAGCTTTCTTT. It is translated as CASSPPVGRGTEAFF.

The J gene is TRBJ2-3, the V gene TRBV4-2; weak D call: TRBD2 (5 bases). The CDR3 length is 16 residues. In germline, CDR1 is LGHNA, CDR2 YNFKEQ. V shed 0 bases and J shed 0 bases, with 10 bases lying between them. In DNA, the CDR3 is TGTGCCAGCAGCCAAGAAACAGCGGTTAGCACAGATACGCAGTATTTT. Translated: CASSQETAVSTDTQYF.

The rearrangement uses TRBV5-4 and TRBJ1-2; possibly TRBD1 for D (5 bases). V lost 0 bases and J 6 bases, leaving 9 bases between the germline ends. The CDR3 totals 13 residues. Germline CDR1 SGHNT, CDR2 YYREEE (reference sequence). Here the CDR3 reads CASSLDGAHGYTF. CDR3 DNA sequence: TGTGCCAGCAGCTTGGATGGGGCACATGGCTACACCTTC.

This clone was seen once. One end of the junction fails to match germline, which may point to a read error. This chain uses TRBV9 with TRBJ2-1; TRBD1 might be the D (5 bases). The length of the CDR3 is 15 residues. Germline values: CDR1 SGDLS, CDR2 YYNGEE. The CDR3 DNA follows: TGTGCCAGCAGCATCGACAGCTACTCCAACAATGAGCAGTTCTTC. Protein: CASSIDSYSNNEQFF. The whole variable domain, filled in from reference TRBV9 and TRBJ2-1, reads DSGVTQTPKHLITATGQRVTLRCSPRSGDLSVYWYQQSLDQGLQFLIQYYNGEERAKGNILERFSAQQFPDLHSELNLSSLELGDSALYFCASSIDSYSNNEQFFGPGTRLTVL.

The chain uses TRBV6-6 and TRBJ1-5; no clear D gene. CDR3 length: 15 amino acids. The germline CDR1 and CDR2 sequences are MNHNY and SVGAGI (reference sequence). V was clipped by 2 bases and J by 5 bases, with 13 bases between them. This CDR3 is CASSYPRLPDQPQHF. Written as DNA, the CDR3 is TGTGCCAGCAGTTACCCCAGGTTACCTGATCAGCCCCAGCATTTT.

A word on this clone: One end of the junction varies from germline; a read error may be responsible. The chain joins TRBV7-7 to TRBJ1-1; D is unclear. The germline V gene encodes CDR1 SSHAT and CDR2 FNYEAQ (reference sequence). The CDR3 runs to 13 residues. The CDR3 is CASSLAGNTEAFF. CDR3 nucleotides: TGTGCTAGCAGCTTAGCGGGCAACACTGAAGCTTTCTTT.

The genes are TRBV5-8 and TRBJ2-3, with 7 positions matching TRBD1. Germline V CDR1 and CDR2: SGHTS, YDEGEE. CDR3 size: 11 residues. Trimming took 4 bases from V and 12 from J; bases not matched to a gene: 5. The CDR3 sequence is CASSQGQPQYF. The DNA of the CDR3 is TGTGCCAGCAGCCAGGGACAGCCCCAGTATTTT. The entire variable domain, with the rest obtained from reference TRBV5-8 and TRBJ2-3, is as follows: EAGVTQSPTHLIKTRGQQATLRCSPISGHTSVYWYQQALGLGLQFLLWYDEGEERNRGNFPPRFSGRQFPNYSSELNVNALELEDSALYLCASSQGQPQYFGPGTRLTVL.

The chain links TRBV28 to TRBJ1-3; D is undetermined. Trimming shortened V by 6 bases and J by 0 bases, and 12 bases separated the two germline ends. CDR3 length: 15 residues. Germline lookup yields CDR1 MDHEN and CDR2 SYDVKM. CDR3 residues: CASRPGSGSGNTIYF. In DNA form, the CDR3 reads TGTGCCAGCAGACCGGGATCAGGCTCTGGAAACACCATATATTTT.

The DNA for the CDR3 is TGCGCCAGCAGCCTACAGGGACTAGCGGGGCAGGAGACCCAGTACTTC. It specifies CASSLQGLAGQETQYF. The chain employs TRBV4-1 and TRBJ2-5; 13 positions match TRBD2. Trimming removed 4 bases from V and 5 bases from J; junction bases left unmatched: 7. This CDR3 spans 16 amino acids. The germline V gene encodes CDR1 MGHRA and CDR2 YSYEKL.

DNA for the CDR3: TGTGCCAGCAGTGAGTGGAGCAACCCCGCGGGAGATACGCAGTATTTT. It yields the protein CASSEWSNPAGDTQYF. The V gene is TRBV6-1, the J gene TRBJ2-3; TRBD2 is a possible D gene (5 bases). CDR1 is MNHNS, CDR2 SASEGT, per germline. Trimming took 3 bases from V and 5 from J, leaving 18 bases between them. CDR3 length: 16 amino acids.

The gene calls are TRBV19 and TRBJ2-7; 7 nucleotides agree with TRBD1. Trimming cost V 4 bases and J 7 bases; bases outside gene matches: 10. CDR1 is LNHDA, CDR2 SQIVND, per germline (reference sequence). The CDR3 runs 14 residues. CDR3 region: CASSTRDRAFEQYF. CDR3 coding DNA: TGTGCCAGTAGTACCCGGGACAGAGCCTTTGAGCAGTACTTC.

This clone has just one count. The chain links TRBV7-9 to TRBJ1-1; D is unclear. Germline CDR1 SEHNR, CDR2 FQNEAQ (reference sequence). The CDR3 is 14 residues long. V was cut by 3 bases and J by 2 bases, with 10 bases left in between. CDR3 sequence (DNA): TGTGCCAGCAGCTTCCGGGGAGGAAACACTGAAGCTTTCTTT. This translates into CASSFRGGNTEAFF.

The chain employs TRBV28 and TRBJ2-7, with 8 bases lining up with TRBD2. The CDR3 has 15 residues. Germline CDR1 reads MDHEN; CDR2 reads SYDVKM. J gave up 6 bases and V 2 bases, and 9 bases lay outside the gene matches. CDR3 loop: CASSLAAGGGVEQYF. The CDR3 DNA is TGTGCCAGCAGTTTAGCCGCGGGGGGTGGAGTCGAGCAGTACTTC.

The V gene is TRBV11-3, the J gene TRBJ1-2; D is unclear. Germline CDR1 reads SGHNT; CDR2 reads YENEEA. This CDR3 is 11 amino acids long. V lost 5 bases, J lost 10 bases, and 11 bases lay in between. The CDR3 bases are TGTGCCAGCAGCGACCACAGTGTCTACACCTTC. Translating gives CASSDHSVYTF.